This entry is about one T cell receptor (beta chain). The antigen is unknown. The data were taken from a study of OX40 agonist ivuxolimab in advanced cancers. Some clones are missing from TCRdb's copy, which holds only in-frame ones; the method was immunoSEQ multiplex PCR. The table includes some 64,000 clones, approximately 90% detected once. Study-level results: Clonal expansion was among the lowest in partial responders at 0.1-3.0 mg/kg, especially CD8+.

Germline-derived CDR1 and CDR2 are ENHRY and SYGVKD. The ends lost 7 bases at V and 2 bases at J; junction bases unmatched: 7. CDR3 length equals 15 residues. The chain couples TRBV10-3 to TRBJ2-2, with 7 bases matching TRBD1. The specimen comprised CD4+ or CD8+ T cells sorted from blood, sampled in a trial of the OX40 agonist ivuxolimab. This receptor was taken from an adult with an advanced solid tumor such as melanoma, head and neck, liver or kidney cancer. For the CDR3, the DNA is TGTGCCATCAACCCAAACAGGGGAAACACCGGGGAGCTGTTTTTT. Protein product: CAINPNRGNTGELFF.